A single sample gave rise to the 12 T cell receptor beta chains below, sequenced in a study of cytomegalovirus exposure and HLA in healthy donors. A multiplex PCR was run with 60 Vbeta primers and 13 Jbeta primers. Clones were read by immunoSEQ multiplex PCR, and TCRdb kept only the in-frame ones, dropping some. The sample carries about 180,000 clones, under 85% recorded once. Sequencing was done on a sample of PBMCs. All receptors derive from a male donor in good health and CMV-seronegative.

This clone occurred a few times. The V gene is TRBV4-1, the J gene TRBJ2-5, with 7 bases matching TRBD1. The length of the CDR3 is 16 residues. The germline gives CDR1 MGHRA, CDR2 YSYEKL. Trimming removed 4 bases from V and 8 bases from J; junction bases left unmatched: 16. Here the CDR3 reads CASSRSGTAHENTQYF. The CDR3 DNA reads as TGCGCCAGCAGCCGATCCGGGACAGCCCACGAAAACACCCAGTACTTC.

V and J are TRBV12-5 and TRBJ1-2; 8 bases align to TRBD1. This CDR3 spans 15 amino acids. CDR1 is LGHNT, CDR2 FRNRAP, per germline. V was clipped by 5 bases and J by 4 bases; unmatched bases: 9. CDR3 residues: CASGAYRGDGYGYTF. The CDR3 DNA follows: TGTGCTAGTGGTGCATACAGGGGGGACGGCTATGGCTACACCTTC.

The V call is TRBV6-1, the J call TRBJ1-6; 7 nucleotides match TRBD1. Germline V gene sequence: CDR1 MNHNS, CDR2 SASEGT. The ends lost 4 bases at V and 0 bases at J; junction bases unmatched: 3. The CDR3 totals 16 residues. CDR3 sequence reads: CASSVGTASYNSPLHF. The CDR3 DNA sequence: TGTGCCAGCAGTGTAGGGACAGCCTCCTATAATTCACCCCTCCACTTT.

The chain joins TRBV30 to TRBJ1-2; D uncertain. CDR1 GTSNPN and CDR2 SVGIG come from the germline V gene (reference sequence). CDR3 length: 13 amino acids. Trimming removed 0 bases from V and 2 bases from J, with 7 bases in between. CDR3 sequence reads: CAWSVRTNYGYTF. The DNA for the CDR3 is TGTGCCTGGAGTGTACGTACAAACTATGGCTACACCTTC.

This chain uses TRBV28 with TRBJ1-2, with 8 bases aligning to TRBD1. The CDR3 sequence is 13 residues long. V lost 5 bases to trimming and J lost 6 bases; unmatched junction nucleotides: 5. CDR1 and CDR2 (germline): MDHEN, SYDVKM. CDR3 residues: CASSLQGADGYTF. The CDR3 bases are TGTGCCAGCAGTCTCCAGGGGGCGGATGGCTACACCTTC.

The chain recombines TRBV19 with TRBJ1-5, with TRBD1 matching over 7 bases. Per germline, CDR1 LNHDA and CDR2 SQIVND (reference sequence). V dropped 2 bases and J dropped 3; count of bases not matched to a gene: 4. CDR3 length equals 15 residues. CDR3 nucleotides: TGTGCCAGTAGTATACCCGGACAGGTCAATCAGCCCCAGCATTTT. Translated: CASSIPGQVNQPQHF.

V usage is TRBV6-1 and J usage is TRBJ1-1, with TRBD1 identical over 8 bases. V dropped 6 bases and J dropped 3; count of bases not matched to a gene: 3. Germline CDR1 MNHNS, CDR2 SASEGT. The CDR3 contains 13 residues. For the CDR3, the DNA is TGTGCCAGCAGGGTGACAGGGGACACTGAAGCTTTCTTT. Amino acid sequence: CASRVTGDTEAFF.

The genes are TRBV6-5 and TRBJ2-7; D remains unclear. Germline loops: CDR1 MNHEY, CDR2 SVGAGI. V shed 3 bases and J shed 2 bases, with 14 bases lying between them. The CDR3 spans 15 residues. The CDR3, as DNA: TGTGCCAGCAGTTATATGGCAGTTCAAGCCTACGAGCAGTACTTC. It specifies CASSYMAVQAYEQYF.

This clone was counted between two and nine times. The CDR3: CASSVAGVITDTQYF. In DNA form, the CDR3 reads TGTGCCAGCAGCGTAGCGGGGGTGATCACAGATACGCAGTATTTT. The V gene is TRBV9, the J gene TRBJ2-3; D perhaps matches TRBD2 (6 bases). The CDR3 is made up of 15 amino acids. V was clipped by 0 bases and J by 2 bases, with 10 bases between them. The germline gives CDR1 SGDLS, CDR2 YYNGEE.

The chain recombines TRBV19 with TRBJ1-5, with D possibly matching TRBD1 (5 bases). In germline, CDR1 is LNHDA, CDR2 SQIVND (reference sequence). CDR3 size: 16 residues. Trimming removed 6 bases at V and 2 bases at J, with 17 bases between. The CDR3 reads CASSTSGRMGNQPQHF. DNA of the CDR3: TGTGCCAGTAGCACCTCAGGGAGGATGGGCAATCAGCCCCAGCATTTT.

As to this clone: Other DNA sequences in the sample encode the same CDR3. The V call is TRBV27, the J call TRBJ1-1; D unclear. Trimming took off 0 bases at V and 4 bases at J, with 6 bases between the two ends. This CDR3 is built from 13 residues. The V gene's germline CDR1 is MNHEY and CDR2 SMNVEV (reference sequence). CDR3 amino acids: CASSLSPGTEAFF. The CDR3 DNA sequence: TGTGCCAGCAGTTTATCCCCGGGCACTGAAGCTTTCTTT.

This chain connects TRBV27 to TRBJ2-7; TRBD2 agrees at 12 bases. The CDR3 is 15 amino acids. Trimming at V came to 2 bases and at J to 4 bases, leaving 3 bases not matched to a gene. CDR1 is MNHEY, CDR2 SMNVEV, per germline (reference sequence). CDR3 coding DNA: TGTGCCAGCAGTTTAGGGCTAGCGGGAGGGTACGAGCAGTACTTC. It encodes CASSLGLAGGYEQYF.